Listed here are 5 T cell receptor beta chains from one sample, sequenced in a study of T-cell memory formation after mild COVID-19. Via MiXCR, TCRdb re-called the 5' RACE reads, giving one row per CDR3 protein. The table includes hundreds of thousands of distinct CDR3 sequences, roughly 13% detected once. Sequencing input: PBMCs or a T cell subset sorted from them (not recorded which). The receptors derive from a man younger than 30 who had mild COVID-19 (a few samples of this study predate the infection). Cell type and time point are not known.

This clonotype came up many times. J is TRBJ2-7 and V is TRBV28; 8 positions match TRBD2. The ends lost 7 bases at V and 0 bases at J; junction bases unmatched: 8. Per germline, CDR1 MDHEN and CDR2 SYDVKM. The CDR3 totals 15 residues. The CDR3 nucleotides are TGTGCCAGCACCCCGGGAGGGGGAAGCTCCTACGAGCAGTACGTC. Translating gives CASTPGGGSSYEQYV.

This clonotype showed up just a few times. The chain couples TRBV6-6 to TRBJ1-5; D is perhaps TRBD1 (6 bases). Deletions cut 4 bases from V and 1 base from J, with 8 bases between. From germline, CDR1 is MNHNY and CDR2 SVGAGI (reference sequence). The CDR3 totals 14 residues. For the CDR3, the DNA is TGTGCCAGCAGTTTCAGGGGAAGCAATCAGCCCCAGCATTTT. Its protein is CASSFRGSNQPQHF.

The chain links TRBV19 to TRBJ2-6; 7 bases align to TRBD1. Germline CDR1 is LNHDA and CDR2 is SQIVND (reference sequence). The CDR3 is 20 amino acids. V dropped 5 bases and J dropped 0; count of bases not matched to a gene: 16. The CDR3 protein is CASSPIFGDSLPSGANVLTF. DNA for the CDR3: TGTGCCAGTAGTCCTATCTTTGGGGACAGTCTCCCCTCTGGGGCCAACGTCCTGACTTTC.

The chain links TRBV7-2 to TRBJ1-5; D call uncertain. The germline V gene has CDR1 SGHTA and CDR2 FQGNSA. The CDR3 spans 13 residues. V lost 5 bases to trimming and J lost 3 bases, with 8 bases between them. In DNA form, the CDR3 reads TGTGCCAGCAGCGGAGACAACAATCAGCCCCAGCATTTT. It yields the protein CASSGDNNQPQHF. Together with reference TRBV7-2 and TRBJ1-5, the CDR3 gives the full variable domain: GAGVSQSPSNKVTEKGKDVELRCDPISGHTALYWYRQSLGQGLEFLIYFQGNSAPDKSGLPSDRFSAERTGGSVSTLTIQRTQQEDSAVYLCASSGDNNQPQHFGDGTRLSIL.

The chain links TRBV7-9 to TRBJ1-1; 9 bases map to TRBD1. There are 13 residues in the CDR3. Germline-derived CDR1 and CDR2 are SEHNR and FQNEAQ (reference sequence). Germline trimming cut 7 bases from V and 3 bases from J; bases unmatched to any gene: 3. CDR3 loop: CASTTGGYTEAFF. The CDR3 nucleotides are TGTGCCAGCACAACAGGGGGCTACACTGAAGCTTTCTTT. The full variable domain, completed using reference TRBV7-9 and TRBJ1-1, is DTGVSQNPRHKITKRGQNVTFRCDPISEHNRLYWYRQTLGQGPEFLTYFQNEAQLEKSRLLSDRFSAERPKGSFSTLEIQRTEQGDSAMYLCASTTGGYTEAFFGQGTRLTVV.